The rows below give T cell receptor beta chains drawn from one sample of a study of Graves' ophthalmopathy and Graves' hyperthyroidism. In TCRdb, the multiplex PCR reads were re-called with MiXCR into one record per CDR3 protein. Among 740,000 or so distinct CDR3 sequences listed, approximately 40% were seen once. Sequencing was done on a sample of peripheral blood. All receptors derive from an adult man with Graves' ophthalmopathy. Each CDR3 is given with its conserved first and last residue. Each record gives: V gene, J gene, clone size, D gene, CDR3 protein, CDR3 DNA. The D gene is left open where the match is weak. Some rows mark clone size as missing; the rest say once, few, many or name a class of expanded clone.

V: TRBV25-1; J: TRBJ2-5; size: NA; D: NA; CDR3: CASSDSAGFQETQYF; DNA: TGTGCCAGCAGTGATAGTGCCGGGTTCCAAGAGACCCAGTACTTC
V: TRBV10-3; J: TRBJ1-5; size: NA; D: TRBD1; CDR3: CASSPDRASNQPQHF; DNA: TGTGCCAGCAGTCCGGACAGGGCGAGCAATCAGCCCCAGCATTTT
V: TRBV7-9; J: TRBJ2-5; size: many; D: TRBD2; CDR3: CASSNMLAGPEYF; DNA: TGTGCCAGCAGCAACATGCTAGCGGGGCCAGAGTACTTC
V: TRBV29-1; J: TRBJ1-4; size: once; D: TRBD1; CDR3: CSALEGAANEKLFF; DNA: TGCAGTGCCCTCGAGGGGGCGGCTAATGAAAAACTGTTTTTT
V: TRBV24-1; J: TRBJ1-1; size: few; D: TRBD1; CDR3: CATSDSGTGVPRAFF; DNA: TGTGCCACCAGTGACTCTGGGACAGGGGTCCCCCGGGCTTTCTTT
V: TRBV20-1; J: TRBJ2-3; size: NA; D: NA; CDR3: CSAETGAGRTDTQYF; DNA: TGCAGTGCGGAAACCGGGGCAGGGCGGACAGATACGCAGTATTTT
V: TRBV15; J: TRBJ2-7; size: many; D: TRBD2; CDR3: CATSRDREAAGGSYEQYF; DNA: TGTGCCACCAGCAGAGATAGGGAGGCGGCGGGAGGCTCCTACGAGCAGTACTTC
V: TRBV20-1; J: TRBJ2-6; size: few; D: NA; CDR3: CSAPPQGRGNVLTF; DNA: TGCAGTGCTCCCCCTCAGGGTCGGGGCAACGTCCTGACTTTC
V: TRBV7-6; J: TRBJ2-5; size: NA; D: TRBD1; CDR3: CASSQGVNETQYF; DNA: TGTGCCAGCAGCCAGGGGGTCAATGAGACCCAGTACTTC
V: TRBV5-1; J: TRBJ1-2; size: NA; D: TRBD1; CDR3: CASSSGTEAGYTF; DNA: TGCGCCAGCAGCTCCGGGACAGAGGCTGGCTACACCTTC
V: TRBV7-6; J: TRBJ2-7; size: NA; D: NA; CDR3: CAWSEARLSSYEQYF; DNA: TGTGCCTGGAGTGAGGCGCGCTTAAGCTCCTACGAGCAGTACTTC
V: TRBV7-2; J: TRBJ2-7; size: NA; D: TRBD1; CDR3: CASSPRTGGTGEQYF; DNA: TGCGCCAGCAGCCCGAGAACAGGGGGCACGGGGGAGCAGTACTTC
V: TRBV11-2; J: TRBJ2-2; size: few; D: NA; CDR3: CASSLSASAGELFF; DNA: TGTGCCAGCAGCTTATCCGCTAGCGCCGGGGAGCTGTTTTTT
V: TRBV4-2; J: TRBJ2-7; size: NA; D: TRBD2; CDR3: CASSQDRLAGVKEQYF; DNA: TGTGCCAGCAGCCAAGATAGGCTAGCGGGAGTGAAAGAGCAGTACTTC
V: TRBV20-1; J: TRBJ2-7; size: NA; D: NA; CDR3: CSARQTASYEQYF; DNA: TGCAGTGCTAGACAGACAGCATCCTACGAGCAGTACTTC
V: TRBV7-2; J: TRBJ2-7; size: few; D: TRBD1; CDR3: CASSTGQGGYYEQYF; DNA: TGTGCCAGCAGCACAGGACAGGGGGGATACTACGAGCAGTACTTC
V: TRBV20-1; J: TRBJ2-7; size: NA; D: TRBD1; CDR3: CSAGGTGGSYEQYF; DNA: TGCAGTGCTGGGGGGACAGGGGGGAGTTACGAGCAGTACTTC
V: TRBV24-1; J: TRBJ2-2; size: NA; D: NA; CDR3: CAASDFGAGGNTGELFF; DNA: TGTGCCGCCAGTGATTTCGGGGCAGGCGGAAACACCGGGGAGCTGTTTTTT
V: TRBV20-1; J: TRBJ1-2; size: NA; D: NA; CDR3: CSARPLGRANYGYTF; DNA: TGCAGTGCTAGACCCCTGGGCAGGGCCAACTATGGCTACACCTTC
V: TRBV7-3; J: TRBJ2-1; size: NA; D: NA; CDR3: CASSSRSSNEQFF; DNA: TGTGCCAGCAGTAGCCGCAGTAGTAATGAGCAGTTCTTC
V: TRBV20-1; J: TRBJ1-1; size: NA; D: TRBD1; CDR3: CSAYSPDRVTEAFF; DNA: TGCAGTGCGTATTCTCCCGACAGGGTCACTGAAGCTTTCTTT
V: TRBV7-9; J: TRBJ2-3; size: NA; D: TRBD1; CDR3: CASSLGTGDTQYF; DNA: TGTGCCAGCAGCCTAGGGACAGGGGATACGCAGTATTTT
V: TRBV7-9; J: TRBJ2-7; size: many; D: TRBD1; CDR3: CASSLGGTGAYEQYF; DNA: TGTGCCAGCAGCTTAGGAGGGACAGGTGCCTACGAGCAGTACTTC
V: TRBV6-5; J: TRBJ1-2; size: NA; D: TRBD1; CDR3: CASRRDRGYGYTF; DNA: TGTGCCAGCAGGAGGGACAGGGGCTATGGCTACACCTTC
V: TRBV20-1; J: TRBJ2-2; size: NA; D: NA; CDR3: CSARVRTANTGELFF; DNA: TGCAGTGCTAGAGTACGGACCGCGAACACCGGGGAGCTGTTTTTT
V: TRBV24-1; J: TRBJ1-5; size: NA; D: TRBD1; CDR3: CATSSQGNRGDQPQHF; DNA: TGTGCCACCAGCAGCCAAGGGAACAGGGGAGATCAGCCCCAGCATTTT
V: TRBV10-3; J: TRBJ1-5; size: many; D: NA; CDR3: CAIKVKGRINQPQHF; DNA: TGTGCCATCAAGGTAAAGGGACGGATCAATCAGCCCCAGCATTTT
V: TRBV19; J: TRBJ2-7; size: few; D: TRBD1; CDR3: CASKFQQGAAEQYF; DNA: TGTGCCAGTAAGTTTCAACAGGGGGCGGCCGAGCAGTACTTC
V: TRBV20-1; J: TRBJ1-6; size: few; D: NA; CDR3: CSARESPGDGYNSPLHF; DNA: TGCAGTGCTAGAGAAAGCCCCGGGGACGGCTATAATTCACCCCTCCACTTT
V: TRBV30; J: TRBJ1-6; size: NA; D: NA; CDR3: CAWKGDDNSPLHF; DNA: TGTGCCTGGAAGGGAGATGATAATTCACCCCTCCACTTT
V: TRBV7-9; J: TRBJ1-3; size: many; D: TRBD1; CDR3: CASSWSTGAGNTIYF; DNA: TGTGCCAGCAGCTGGTCGACAGGGGCTGGAAACACCATATATTTT
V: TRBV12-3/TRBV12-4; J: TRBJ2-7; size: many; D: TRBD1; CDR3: CASSSGTGPYEQYF; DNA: TGTGCCAGCAGTTCCGGGACAGGACCCTACGAGCAGTACTTC
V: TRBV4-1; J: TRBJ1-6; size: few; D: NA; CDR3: CASSQDGTRGSPLHF; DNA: TGCGCCAGCAGCCAAGACGGGACAAGAGGGTCACCCCTCCACTTT
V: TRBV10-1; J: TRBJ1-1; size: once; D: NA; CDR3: CASSRTQGRTEASF; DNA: TGTGCCAGCAGCCGTACCCAGGGGAGGACTGAAGCTTCCTTT
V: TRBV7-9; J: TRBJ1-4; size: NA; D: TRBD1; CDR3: CASSYKSGTGLTNEKLFF; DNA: TGTGCCAGCAGTTACAAGTCCGGGACAGGGTTGACTAATGAAAAACTGTTTTTT
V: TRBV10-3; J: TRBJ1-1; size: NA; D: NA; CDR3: CASSDGGDFTEAFF; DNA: TGTGCCAGCAGTGATGGGGGAGATTTCACTGAAGCTTTCTTT
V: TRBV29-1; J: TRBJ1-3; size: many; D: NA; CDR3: CSVEGSRNTIYF; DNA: TGCAGCGTTGAAGGCAGCCGAAACACCATATATTTT
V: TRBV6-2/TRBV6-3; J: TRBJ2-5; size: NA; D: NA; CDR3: CASSPPGYQETQYF; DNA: TGTGCCAGCAGCCCACCCGGGTACCAAGAGACCCAGTACTTC
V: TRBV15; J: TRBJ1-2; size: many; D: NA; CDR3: CATSRDLGDIGYTF; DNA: TGTGCCACCAGCAGAGATTTAGGGGATATTGGCTACACCTTC
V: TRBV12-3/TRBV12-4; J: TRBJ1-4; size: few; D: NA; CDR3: CASTPSGGTNEKLFF; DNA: TGTGCCAGCACCCCGTCTGGGGGGACTAATGAAAAACTGTTTTTT
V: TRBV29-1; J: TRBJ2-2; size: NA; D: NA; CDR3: CSVPTGKNTGELFF; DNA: TGCAGCGTTCCAACCGGAAAGAACACCGGGGAGCTGTTTTTT
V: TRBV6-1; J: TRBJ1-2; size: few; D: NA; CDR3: CASSVSVRESGYTF; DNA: TGTGCCAGCAGTGTGAGCGTTAGGGAGTCTGGCTACACCTTC
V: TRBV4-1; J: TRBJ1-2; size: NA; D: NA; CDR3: CARSQVTGQTNYGYTF; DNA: TGTGCCAGAAGCCAAGTGACCGGACAGACTAACTATGGCTACACCTTC